This T cell receptor (beta chain) was identified in a study of cytomegalovirus exposure and HLA in healthy donors. Findings and caveats of the study: HLA alleles showed associations with approximately 15,000 TCR beta sequences in a later analysis, at a 0.05 false discovery rate.

Both 60 Vbeta primers and 13 Jbeta primers went into the PCR. Method: immunoSEQ multiplex PCR; TCRdb's copy keeps in-frame clones and lacks some. Of approximately 110,000 clones in the sample, over 60% were seen once. With 4 bases removed from V and 3 bases from J, the gap between germline ends came to 9 bases. This CDR3 has 13 residues. CDR1 and CDR2 (germline): SGHRS, YFSETQ. About this clone itself: What it recognizes is unknown.

This receptor was taken from a woman aged 40 to 49 in good health and CMV-seropositive. The chain employs TRBV5-1 and TRBJ2-3; D is unresolved. Material for sequencing was PBMCs. In DNA, the CDR3 is TGCGCCAGCAGCCGTCAGAGGACAGATACGCAGTATTTT. Its translation: CASSRQRTDTQYF.